The TCR beta chain under discussion was sequenced for a study of blood T cells in healthy people across ages. Study background: Capture via template switching afforded approximately one barcoded beta molecule per two T cells.

Next came a second PCR, run for 7 to 11 cycles, which used a sample-barcoded 5' primer along with a J-beta primer mix. Each cDNA molecule, via a template-switch adaptor with 12 random nucleotides, was tagged. Each CDR3 protein is one row after TCRdb ran MiXCR on the 5' RACE reads. The table has about 1.8 million distinct CDR3 sequences, around 50% seen once; the top ten hold around 2.1%. This clonotype has a handful of counts. The ends were cut back, 1 base at V and 15 bases at J, with 13 bases in the middle. This CDR3 has 12 residues. The germline CDR1 and CDR2 sequences are SGHTA and FQGNSA. At least 5.5 micrograms of total RNA were extracted per sample.

The origin of this receptor is a woman in her forties in good health. The rearrangement links TRBV7-2 to TRBJ2-4; D remains unclear. Sample: blood. The CDR3, as DNA: TGTGCCAGCAGCTTAGGGGGTGAGGTCCCGTACTTC. It codes for CASSLGGEVPYF.